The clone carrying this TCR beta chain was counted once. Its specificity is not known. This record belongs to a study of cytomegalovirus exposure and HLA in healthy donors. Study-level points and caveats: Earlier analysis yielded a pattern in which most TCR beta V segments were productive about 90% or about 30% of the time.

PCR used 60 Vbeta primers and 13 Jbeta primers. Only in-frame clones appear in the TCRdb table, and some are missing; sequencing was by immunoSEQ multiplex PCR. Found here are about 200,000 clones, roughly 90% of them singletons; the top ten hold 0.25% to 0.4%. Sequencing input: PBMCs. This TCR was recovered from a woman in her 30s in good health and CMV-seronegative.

In DNA form, the CDR3 reads TGTGCCAGCAGCTTCACAGGGGATGGTGAAAAACTGTTTTTT. It codes for CASSFTGDGEKLFF. This chain links TRBV7-6 with TRBJ1-4; TRBD1 matches 7 bases. The CDR3 sequence is 14 residues long. Germline CDR1 is SGHVS and CDR2 is FNYEAQ. V lost 3 bases to trimming and J lost 7 bases; unmatched junction nucleotides: 5.